A selection of T cell receptor beta chains follows, all from one sample in a study of breast tumors, draining lymph nodes, adjacent tissues. Each CDR3 protein is one row after TCRdb ran MiXCR on the multiplex PCR reads. Of 140,000 to 150,000 distinct CDR3 sequences in the sample, approximately 29% were seen once. The sequenced sample was axillary lymph node tissue. The receptors were gathered from a female donor with breast cancer. Some clones in this sample may be carry-over from other donors' samples. The CDR3 runs from the conserved cysteine through the conserved F or W. The order of the fields is D gene, V gene, J gene, clone size, CDR3 protein, CDR3 DNA. D genes are given only for firm matches. Rows give clone size only sometimes, using once, few, many, or a class for an expanded clone.

d_gene: -; v_gene: TRBV6-4; j_gene: TRBJ2-4; abundance: -; CDR3aa: CASSLAGTGVDKNIQYF; CDR3nt: TGTGCCAGCAGTCTAGCGGGGACAGGGGTCGACAAAAACATTCAGTACTTC
d_gene: -; v_gene: TRBV12-3/TRBV12-4; j_gene: TRBJ2-7; abundance: many; CDR3aa: CASSPRPDSYEQYF; CDR3nt: TGTGCCAGCAGTCCAAGACCAGATTCCTACGAGCAGTACTTC
d_gene: TRBD1; v_gene: TRBV12-3/TRBV12-4; j_gene: TRBJ2-1; abundance: -; CDR3aa: CASSSRDRKFF; CDR3nt: TGTGCCAGCAGTTCCAGGGACAGGAAGTTCTTC
d_gene: -; v_gene: TRBV2; j_gene: TRBJ2-5; abundance: -; CDR3aa: CASCPLGVADQETRYF; CDR3nt: TGTGCCAGCTGCCCCTTAGGGGTGGCGGATCAAGAGACCCGGTACTTC
d_gene: -; v_gene: TRBV2; j_gene: TRBJ2-3; abundance: many; CDR3aa: CASSEADTQYF; CDR3nt: TGTGCCAGCAGTGAAGCTGATACGCAGTATTTT
d_gene: TRBD1; v_gene: TRBV9; j_gene: TRBJ1-5; abundance: once; CDR3aa: CASSDEGAIRDQPQHF; CDR3nt: TGTGCCAGCAGCGATGAGGGGGCGATCAGGGATCAGCCCCAGCATTTT
d_gene: -; v_gene: TRBV7-8; j_gene: TRBJ1-1; abundance: -; CDR3aa: CASSFGQGLEAFF; CDR3nt: TGTGCCAGCAGCTTTGGGCAGGGACTTGAAGCTTTCTTT
d_gene: -; v_gene: TRBV4-3; j_gene: TRBJ1-5; abundance: many; CDR3aa: CASSEGSSLGQPQHF; CDR3nt: TGCGCCAGCAGTGAGGGGTCGTCCTTAGGGCAGCCCCAGCATTTT
d_gene: TRBD2; v_gene: TRBV7-2; j_gene: TRBJ2-3; abundance: many; CDR3aa: CASSLGRSGVNTQYF; CDR3nt: TGTGCCAGCAGCTTAGGTCGCAGCGGGGTTAATACGCAGTATTTT
d_gene: -; v_gene: TRBV7-9; j_gene: TRBJ2-7; abundance: many; CDR3aa: CASSLVNSPGEQYF; CDR3nt: TGTGCCAGCAGCTTAGTTAACTCCCCCGGCGAGCAGTACTTC
d_gene: -; v_gene: TRBV10-2; j_gene: TRBJ2-5; abundance: many; CDR3aa: CASRLAYYQETQYF; CDR3nt: TGCGCCAGCAGACTAGCCTACTACCAAGAGACCCAGTACTTC
d_gene: -; v_gene: TRBV15; j_gene: TRBJ1-1; abundance: few; CDR3aa: CATSRDEYRVEAEAFF; CDR3nt: TGTGCCACCAGCAGAGATGAGTATAGGGTTGAGGCTGAAGCTTTCTTT
d_gene: -; v_gene: TRBV20-1; j_gene: TRBJ1-1; abundance: many; CDR3aa: CSATTHNTEAFF; CDR3nt: TGCAGTGCTACGACTCATAACACTGAAGCTTTCTTT
d_gene: -; v_gene: TRBV6-6; j_gene: TRBJ1-1; abundance: -; CDR3aa: CASNWDIRNEAFF; CDR3nt: TGTGCCAGCAACTGGGACATTCGCAATGAAGCTTTCTTT
d_gene: -; v_gene: TRBV7-3; j_gene: TRBJ2-1; abundance: -; CDR3aa: CASSLTGTIHPNNEQFF; CDR3nt: TGTGCCAGCAGCTTAACGGGAACTATCCACCCAAACAATGAGCAGTTCTTC
d_gene: -; v_gene: TRBV19; j_gene: TRBJ2-5; abundance: many; CDR3aa: CASSIRETQYF; CDR3nt: TGTGCCAGTAGTATAAGGGAGACCCAGTACTTC
d_gene: TRBD1; v_gene: TRBV7-3; j_gene: TRBJ1-2; abundance: many; CDR3aa: CASSSQPTGTGGSAAYTF; CDR3nt: TGTGCCAGCAGCTCGCAACCTACCGGGACAGGGGGTTCTGCTGCCTACACCTTC
d_gene: -; v_gene: TRBV24-1; j_gene: TRBJ2-1; abundance: many; CDR3aa: CATMGGPEYNEQFF; CDR3nt: TGTGCCACCATGGGTGGTCCTGAATACAATGAGCAGTTCTTC
d_gene: TRBD1; v_gene: TRBV27; j_gene: TRBJ1-2; abundance: -; CDR3aa: CASRPTGGSNYGYTF; CDR3nt: TGTGCCAGCAGACCTACAGGGGGGAGTAACTATGGCTACACCTTC
d_gene: -; v_gene: TRBV20-1; j_gene: TRBJ1-1; abundance: few; CDR3aa: CSAFPRTDHTEAFF; CDR3nt: TGCAGTGCTTTTCCGAGGACAGACCACACTGAAGCTTTCTTT
d_gene: -; v_gene: TRBV20-1; j_gene: TRBJ1-3; abundance: many; CDR3aa: CSASVPGQSPGNTIYF; CDR3nt: TGCAGTGCTAGTGTCCCCGGACAGTCGCCTGGAAACACCATATATTTT
d_gene: -; v_gene: TRBV7-6; j_gene: TRBJ2-1; abundance: -; CDR3aa: CASSRGHLNEQFF; CDR3nt: TGTGCCAGCAGCAGGGGACACCTCAATGAGCAGTTCTTC
d_gene: -; v_gene: TRBV3-1; j_gene: TRBJ2-2; abundance: few; CDR3aa: CASSPGRNTGELFF; CDR3nt: TGTGCCAGCAGCCCCGGGAGGAACACCGGGGAGCTGTTTTTT
d_gene: -; v_gene: TRBV5-1; j_gene: TRBJ2-2; abundance: few; CDR3aa: CASSATGNTGELFF; CDR3nt: TGCGCCAGCAGCGCGACGGGGAACACCGGGGAGCTGTTTTTT
d_gene: TRBD1; v_gene: TRBV6-5; j_gene: TRBJ1-1; abundance: few; CDR3aa: CASSYGTVNTEAFF; CDR3nt: TGTGCCAGCAGTTATGGGACAGTGAACACTGAAGCTTTCTTT
d_gene: TRBD2; v_gene: TRBV5-4; j_gene: TRBJ2-2; abundance: few; CDR3aa: CASSLSRTSGGVTGELFF; CDR3nt: TGTGCCAGCAGCCTGAGCCGGACTAGCGGGGGGGTAACCGGGGAGCTGTTTTTT
d_gene: -; v_gene: TRBV2; j_gene: TRBJ1-1; abundance: -; CDR3aa: CASKTSGVLFTEAFF; CDR3nt: TGTGCCAGCAAGACCTCGGGGGTCTTGTTCACTGAAGCTTTCTTT
d_gene: -; v_gene: TRBV7-2; j_gene: TRBJ2-5; abundance: many; CDR3aa: CASSLAYGRQETQYF; CDR3nt: TGTGCCAGCAGCTTAGCTTATGGACGGCAAGAGACCCAGTACTTC
d_gene: -; v_gene: TRBV4-3; j_gene: TRBJ2-3; abundance: -; CDR3aa: CASSLSAGGVVDTQYF; CDR3nt: TGCGCCAGCAGCCTTTCCGCCGGGGGCGTCGTAGATACGCAGTATTTT
d_gene: -; v_gene: TRBV30; j_gene: TRBJ1-4; abundance: many; CDR3aa: CALLPGLRNEKLFF; CDR3nt: TGTGCCTTACTCCCGGGACTCCGTAATGAAAAACTGTTTTTT
d_gene: -; v_gene: TRBV4-1; j_gene: TRBJ1-4; abundance: many; CDR3aa: CASQPYRGPGDEKLFF; CDR3nt: TGCGCCAGCCAACCGTACCGGGGGCCGGGGGATGAAAAACTGTTTTTT
d_gene: TRBD2; v_gene: TRBV4-1; j_gene: TRBJ2-5; abundance: many; CDR3aa: CASSQVGTRAETQYF; CDR3nt: TGCGCCAGCAGCCAAGTAGGGACTAGGGCGGAGACCCAGTACTTC
d_gene: -; v_gene: TRBV25-1; j_gene: TRBJ1-3; abundance: many; CDR3aa: CASSDEQHSGNTIYF; CDR3nt: TGTGCCAGCAGTGATGAACAGCACTCTGGAAACACCATATATTTT
d_gene: -; v_gene: TRBV20-1; j_gene: TRBJ1-1; abundance: few; CDR3aa: CSATPGHGGLDTEAFF; CDR3nt: TGCAGTGCTACACCGGGACATGGGGGTTTGGACACTGAAGCTTTCTTT
d_gene: -; v_gene: TRBV3-1; j_gene: TRBJ1-1; abundance: -; CDR3aa: CASSTRFTEAFF; CDR3nt: TGTGCCAGCAGCACCAGGTTTACTGAAGCTTTCTTT
d_gene: TRBD1; v_gene: TRBV7-2; j_gene: TRBJ1-1; abundance: -; CDR3aa: CASSLTPGTGATEACF; CDR3nt: TGTGCCAGCAGCTTAACTCCTGGGACAGGGGCCACTGAAGCTTGCTTT
d_gene: -; v_gene: TRBV12-5; j_gene: TRBJ2-2; abundance: many; CDR3aa: CASGLMSTGELFF; CDR3nt: TGTGCTAGTGGTTTGATGAGCACCGGGGAGCTGTTTTTT
d_gene: TRBD1; v_gene: TRBV19; j_gene: TRBJ2-1; abundance: many; CDR3aa: CASSTRTGGRDEQFF; CDR3nt: TGTGCCAGTAGTACTCGGACAGGGGGCAGGGATGAGCAGTTCTTC
d_gene: TRBD2; v_gene: TRBV24-1; j_gene: TRBJ2-5; abundance: once; CDR3aa: CATSGLAGTQETQYF; CDR3nt: TGTGCCACCAGTGGCCTAGCGGGCACACAAGAGACCCAGTACTTC
d_gene: TRBD1; v_gene: TRBV9; j_gene: TRBJ2-2; abundance: many; CDR3aa: CASSRTGTVAGELFF; CDR3nt: TGTGCCAGCAGCCGAACCGGGACAGTCGCCGGGGAGCTGTTTTTT
d_gene: TRBD1; v_gene: TRBV7-8; j_gene: TRBJ1-6; abundance: many; CDR3aa: CASSAGQGYSPLHF; CDR3nt: TGTGCCAGCAGCGCGGGACAGGGGTATTCACCCCTCCACTTT